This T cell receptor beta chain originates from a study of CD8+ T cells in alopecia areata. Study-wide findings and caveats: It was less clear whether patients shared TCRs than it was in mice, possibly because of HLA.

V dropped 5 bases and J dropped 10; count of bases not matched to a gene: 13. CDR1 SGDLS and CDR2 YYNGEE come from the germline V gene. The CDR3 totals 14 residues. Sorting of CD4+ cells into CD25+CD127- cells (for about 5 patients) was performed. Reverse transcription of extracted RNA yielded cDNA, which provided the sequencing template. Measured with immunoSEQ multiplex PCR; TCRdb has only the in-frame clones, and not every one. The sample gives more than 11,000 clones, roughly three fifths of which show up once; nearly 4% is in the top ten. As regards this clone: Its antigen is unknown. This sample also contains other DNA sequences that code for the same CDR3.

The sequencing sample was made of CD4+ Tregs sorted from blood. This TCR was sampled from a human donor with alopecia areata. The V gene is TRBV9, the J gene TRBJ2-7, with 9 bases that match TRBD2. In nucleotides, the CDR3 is TGTGCCAGCAGTCGGAAGTTAGCGGGAGAAATCCAGTACTTC. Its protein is CASSRKLAGEIQYF.